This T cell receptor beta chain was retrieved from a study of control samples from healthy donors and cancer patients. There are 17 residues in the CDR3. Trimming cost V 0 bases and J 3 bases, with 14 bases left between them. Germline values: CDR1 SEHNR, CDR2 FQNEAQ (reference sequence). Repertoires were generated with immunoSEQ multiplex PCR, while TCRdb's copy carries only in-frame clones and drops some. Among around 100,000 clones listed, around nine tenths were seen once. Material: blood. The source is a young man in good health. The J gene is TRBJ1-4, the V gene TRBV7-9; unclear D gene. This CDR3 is CASSLALLPGANEKLFF. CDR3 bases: TGTGCCAGCAGCTTAGCCCTATTGCCCGGAGCTAATGAAAAACTGTTTTTT.